The 10 T cell receptor beta chains given below trace back to one sample, sequenced in a study of shared clonotypes between healthy human individuals. Sequenced by immunoSEQ multiplex PCR; TCRdb stores in-frame clones only, minus some. The table shows nearly 750,000 clones, with roughly 72% occurring only once. Sequencing input: memory CD4+ T cells sorted from blood. Subset of the sample: CD45RA-negative fraction. All receptors derive from a woman aged 25 to 39 in good health.

The chain employs TRBV27 and TRBJ1-1; 8 bases match TRBD1. The CDR3 length is 15 residues. V lost 2 bases and J lost 1; bases outside the gene matches: 3. From germline, CDR1 is MNHEY and CDR2 SMNVEV (reference sequence). CDR3: CASSLLGTGNTEAFF. The CDR3 region has the DNA TGTGCCAGCAGTTTACTGGGGACAGGGAACACTGAAGCTTTCTTT.

This clone was counted once. This sample includes further DNA sequences coding for the same CDR3. The J gene is TRBJ2-7, the V gene TRBV28; no reliable D call. The CDR3 length is 12 residues. Trimming took 6 bases from V and 3 from J, leaving 9 bases between them. CDR1 and CDR2 from the germline V gene are MDHEN and SYDVKM. The CDR3 protein is CASSSTGYEQYF. CDR3 bases: TGTGCCAGCAGCTCGACTGGCTACGAGCAGTACTTC.

The table lists this clone with a count of one. The chain uses TRBV11-2 and TRBJ2-7; D is possibly TRBD1 (5 bases). CDR1 and CDR2 from the germline V gene are SGHAT and FQNNGV. This CDR3 is built from 15 residues. V was cut by 2 bases and J by 5 bases, with 16 bases left in between. Written as DNA, the CDR3 is TGTGCCAGCAGCTTAAGGTCAGGGCTCTACCACGAGCAGTACTTC. Amino acid sequence: CASSLRSGLYHEQYF.

This clone showed up just a few times. Other DNA variants within this sample encode the same CDR3. The chain links TRBV11-2 to TRBJ2-2; D might be TRBD1 (5 bases). Per the germline V gene, CDR1 is SGHAT and CDR2 is FQNNGV. Trimming removed 3 bases from V and 4 bases from J, with 9 bases in between. The CDR3 loop spans 14 amino acids. The DNA for the CDR3 is TGTGCCAGCAGCTTGCAGGGTGGCACCGGGGAGCTGTTTTTT. Translating it yields CASSLQGGTGELFF. The full variable domain, rest sourced from reference TRBV11-2 and TRBJ2-2, is EAGVAQSPRYKIIEKRQSVAFWCNPISGHATLYWYQQILGQGPKLLIQFQNNGVVDDSQLPKDRFSAERLKGVDSTLKIQPAKLEDSAVYLCASSLQGGTGELFFGEGSRLTVL.

This CDR3 reads CASSLLDQETQYF. CDR3 sequence (DNA): TGTGCCAGCTCACTGCTAGACCAAGAGACCCAGTACTTC. The chain links TRBV18 to TRBJ2-5; D remains ambiguous. The CDR3 runs 13 residues. V was clipped by 4 bases and J by 0 bases, with 6 bases between them. Germline V gene lookup returns CDR1 KGHSH and CDR2 LQKENI.

V usage is TRBV4-2 and J usage is TRBJ2-2; a weak D match, TRBD1 (6 bases). The germline V and J ends were trimmed by 0 bases and 4 bases, with 9 bases remaining between them. The CDR3 totals 15 residues. Germline CDR1 is LGHNA and CDR2 is YNFKEQ. This CDR3 reads CASSQDQQGTGELFF. The CDR3 nucleotides read TGTGCCAGCAGCCAAGACCAACAGGGCACCGGGGAGCTGTTTTTT.

The rearrangement joins TRBV15 to TRBJ1-2; TRBD1 matches 7 bases. CDR3 length equals 16 residues. The V segment lost 1 base and the J segment 4 bases; nucleotides outside the gene matches: 9. Germline loops: CDR1 LNHNV, CDR2 YYDKDF (reference sequence). The CDR3 region has the DNA TGTGCCACCAGCAGAGCCTCCGGGACAGAAATCTATGGCTACACCTTC. Encoded protein: CATSRASGTEIYGYTF.

The chain has TRBV15 and TRBJ2-7, with D unresolved. CDR3 length: 16 residues. V was clipped by 0 bases and J by 1 base, with 13 bases between them. Germline lookup yields CDR1 LNHNV and CDR2 YYDKDF (reference sequence). CDR3: CATSRDRADVSYEQYF. The DNA of the CDR3 is TGTGCCACCAGCAGAGATCGCGCTGACGTATCCTACGAGCAGTACTTC.

The chain employs TRBV6-5 and TRBJ1-1; maybe TRBD1 (5 bases). Germline CDR1 and CDR2: MNHEY and SVGAGI. V was trimmed by 0 bases and J by 0 bases, leaving 11 bases between them. The CDR3 has 16 amino acids. The CDR3 loop reads CASSYSGRGMNTEAFF. DNA of the CDR3: TGTGCCAGCAGTTACTCAGGACGGGGCATGAACACTGAAGCTTTCTTT.

V is TRBV28 and J is TRBJ1-2; D not certain. Germline V gene sequence: CDR1 MDHEN, CDR2 SYDVKM. V lost 5 bases, J lost 2 bases, and 12 bases lay in between. The CDR3 sequence is 14 residues long. Here the CDR3 DNA reads TGTGCCAGCAGTCCCCGATTACAGAACTATGGCTACACCTTC. Amino acids: CASSPRLQNYGYTF.